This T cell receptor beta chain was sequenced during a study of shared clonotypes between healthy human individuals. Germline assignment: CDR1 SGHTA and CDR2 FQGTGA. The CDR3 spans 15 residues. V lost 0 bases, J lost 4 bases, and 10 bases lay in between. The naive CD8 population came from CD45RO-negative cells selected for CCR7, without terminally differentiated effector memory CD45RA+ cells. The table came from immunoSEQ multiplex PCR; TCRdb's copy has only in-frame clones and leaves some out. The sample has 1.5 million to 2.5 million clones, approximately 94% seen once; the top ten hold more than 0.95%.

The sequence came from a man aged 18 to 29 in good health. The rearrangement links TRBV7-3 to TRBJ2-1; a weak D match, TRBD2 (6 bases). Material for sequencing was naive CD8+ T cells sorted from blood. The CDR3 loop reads CASSLTPLAYNEQFF. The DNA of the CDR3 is TGTGCCAGCAGCTTAACGCCTCTAGCGTACAATGAGCAGTTCTTC.